The sequence of this T cell receptor (beta chain) was determined in a study of response to subunit inactivated influenza vaccine. TCRdb reprocessed the RT-PCR reads via MiXCR and lists one record per CDR3 protein. Of under 200,000 distinct CDR3 sequences listed, about 11% are singletons. A word on this clonotype: Its antigen is as yet unknown.

The CDR3 loop spans 14 amino acids. V was trimmed by 0 bases and J by 0 bases, leaving 5 bases between them. Germline CDR1 reads SGDLS; CDR2 reads YYNGEE. Regarding the study as a whole: With each seasonal influenza vaccination, the authors suggested, few new T cells are recruited.

The V and J genes are TRBV9 and TRBJ2-3; D is uncertain. The TCR was taken from a man aged 50 to 69 who received an inactivated influenza vaccine. Sequencing was performed on CD8+ T cells sorted from PBMCs, taken less than 30 months after vaccination. The CDR3 reads CASSVGSSTDTQYF. The DNA of the CDR3 is TGTGCCAGCAGCGTAGGCAGCAGCACAGATACGCAGTATTTT.